These T cell receptor beta chains were read from a single sample in a study of OX40 agonist ivuxolimab in advanced cancers. Assay used: immunoSEQ multiplex PCR; TCRdb lists only in-frame clones, some missing. Of 100,000 to 150,000 clones in the sample, approximately 92% are singletons; the top ten hold approximately 0.15%. This sample comprised CD4+ or CD8+ T cells sorted from blood, obtained in a trial of the OX40 agonist ivuxolimab. The receptor source for this set is an adult with an advanced solid tumor such as melanoma, head and neck, liver or kidney cancer. Both conserved end residues are part of each CDR3. A D gene is named only where the DNA matches it firmly. Some rows have no size entry. The others give once, few or many, or a class for an expanded clone.

d_gene	v_gene	abundance	j_gene	CDR3nt	CDR3aa
NA	TRBV7-2	NA	TRBJ2-5	TGTGCCAGCAGCCCCCGGAGGGGGCTGGTGGAGACCCAGTACTTC	CASSPRRGLVETQYF
TRBD1	TRBV28	NA	TRBJ1-5	TGTGCCAGCAGGACCGGGACAGGGATTCAGCCCCAGCATTTT	CASRTGTGIQPQHF
TRBD2	TRBV28	NA	TRBJ2-1	TGTGCCAGCAGTTTCAGCGGGGGGTCCTACAATGAGCAGTTCTTC	CASSFSGGSYNEQFF
NA	TRBV29-1	NA	TRBJ1-1	TGCAGCGCCATGGTGTGGTACACTGAAGCTTTCTTT	CSAMVWYTEAFF
NA	TRBV19	NA	TRBJ2-3	TGTGCCAGTAGTTGGGGCAGGGTACCAGATACGCAGTATTTT	CASSWGRVPDTQYF
NA	TRBV28	NA	TRBJ1-1	TGTGCCAGCAGGGAGCCCCCATATGCTTTCTTT	CASREPPYAFF
NA	TRBV19	NA	TRBJ1-5	TGTGCCAGTAGTAAACAGAGACCCGGCACAGATTTTTATAGCAATCAGCCCCAGCATTTT	CASSKQRPGTDFYSNQPQHF
TRBD2	TRBV4-3	NA	TRBJ2-1	TGCGCCAGCAGCCAAGATCTAGGCAGCGGGAGGTTGATCTACAATGAGCAGTTCTTC	CASSQDLGSGRLIYNEQFF
NA	TRBV4-2	few	TRBJ1-1	TGTGCCAGCAGCCAACACCCAAGCGGGGAGGGTGGCACTGAAGCTTTCTTT	CASSQHPSGEGGTEAFF
NA	TRBV19	few	TRBJ1-1	TGTGCCAGTAGTACCCTGACGAACACTGAAGCTTTCTTT	CASSTLTNTEAFF
TRBD1	TRBV7-9	NA	TRBJ2-7	TGTGCCAGCAGCTTCCAGGGGGCTTGGGAGCAGTACTTC	CASSFQGAWEQYF
TRBD1	TRBV9	NA	TRBJ2-1	TGTGCCAGCAGCGTAGCTTCGGGACAGGGGGTTTATGAGCAGTTCTTC	CASSVASGQGVYEQFF
NA	TRBV19	NA	TRBJ1-5	TGTGCCAGTAGTATCTCCCACGGACGGGCAGAGCAGCCCCAGCATTTT	CASSISHGRAEQPQHF
NA	TRBV6-6	NA	TRBJ2-7	TGTGCCAGCAGCCCCGGGACCCCCTACGAGCAGTACTTC	CASSPGTPYEQYF
TRBD2	TRBV4-3	NA	TRBJ2-3	TGCGCCAGCAGCCAAGCGACGGGACTACCACCGACAGATACGCAGTATTTT	CASSQATGLPPTDTQYF
NA	TRBV30	NA	TRBJ2-7	TGTGCCTGGAGTAATAGGGACGAGCAGTACTTC	CAWSNRDEQYF
NA	TRBV29-1	NA	TRBJ1-1	TGCAGCGTGGCACCGAACACTGAAGCTTTCTTT	CSVAPNTEAFF
NA	TRBV5-8	NA	TRBJ2-1	TGTGCCAGCAGCTTGCCGTGGGATGAGCAGTTCTTC	CASSLPWDEQFF
NA	TRBV28	once	TRBJ1-5	TGTGCCAGCAACAACAGAGTCAATCAGCCCCAGCATTTT	CASNNRVNQPQHF
NA	TRBV10-3	NA	TRBJ2-3	TGTGCCCACCGGGGAAGCACAGATACGCAGTATTTT	CAHRGSTDTQYF
TRBD2	TRBV19	NA	TRBJ2-4	TGTGCCAGTTGTCCCGGGACTAGCCTCATAGCCAAAAACATTCAGTACTTC	CASCPGTSLIAKNIQYF
NA	TRBV5-4	NA	TRBJ2-3	TGTGCCAGCAGCTTGTTGCGGGGCGGGACCGGCCCAGATACGCAGTATTTT	CASSLLRGGTGPDTQYF
NA	TRBV5-4	NA	TRBJ1-1	TGTGCCAGCAGCTCACAGGGATTGAACACTGAAGCTTTCTTT	CASSSQGLNTEAFF
TRBD2	TRBV30	NA	TRBJ2-2	TGTGCCTGGAGTGAACTAGCGGGGGGTTACGGGGAGCTGTTTTTT	CAWSELAGGYGELFF
NA	TRBV28	NA	TRBJ1-2	TGTGCCAACCGGGGCCCCCTCCGTGGCTACACCTTC	CANRGPLRGYTF
NA	TRBV4-2	NA	TRBJ2-3	TGTGCCAGCAGCCAAGGGGAAGGGACCACAGATACGCAGTATTTT	CASSQGEGTTDTQYF
TRBD2	TRBV18	NA	TRBJ2-1	TGTGCCAGCTCAAGGACTAGCGGGAGAGATGAGCAGTTCTTC	CASSRTSGRDEQFF
NA	TRBV2	NA	TRBJ2-5	TGTGCCAGCAGTGAAATCTCCCGTCTGGACCAAGAGACCCAGTACTTC	CASSEISRLDQETQYF
NA	TRBV18	NA	TRBJ2-6	TGTGCCAGCTCACCACTCAGGGACCCCAGCTCTGGGGCCAACGTCCTGACTTTC	CASSPLRDPSSGANVLTF
NA	TRBV7-2	NA	TRBJ2-6	TGTGCCAGCAGCTTAGGGGGAACTGGGGCCAACGTCCTGACTTTC	CASSLGGTGANVLTF
NA	TRBV6-1	once	TRBJ2-7	TGTGCCAGCAGTTCTCCGGGACTGCTTTACGAGCAGTACTTC	CASSSPGLLYEQYF
NA	TRBV2	NA	TRBJ2-2	TGTGCCAGCAGGGGGGACAATTTGATGAACACCGGGGAGCTGTTTTTT	CASRGDNLMNTGELFF
TRBD2	TRBV15	NA	TRBJ2-3	TGTGCCACCAGCAGAGATATCGCCGGGAGGGCGCCACACACAGATACGCAGTATTTT	CATSRDIAGRAPHTDTQYF
NA	TRBV7-8	NA	TRBJ2-7	TGTGCCAGCAGCTTAGCCAAGTGGGGGACCTACGAGCAGTACTTC	CASSLAKWGTYEQYF
NA	TRBV5-1	NA	TRBJ2-1	TGCGCCAGCAGCTTGGAAGGGTGGGTTCGGGACAATGAGCAGTTCTTC	CASSLEGWVRDNEQFF
NA	TRBV5-1	NA	TRBJ1-2	TGCGCCAGCAGCTTGGATGCAGGGACCTATGGCTACACCTTC	CASSLDAGTYGYTF
TRBD1	TRBV18	NA	TRBJ1-2	TGTGCCAGTCAAACACGGGACAGGACTAACTATGGCTACACCTTC	CASQTRDRTNYGYTF
TRBD1	TRBV5-6	NA	TRBJ2-3	TGTGCCAGCAGTCAGCCGACAGGGGCGAACACAGATACGCAGTATTTT	CASSQPTGANTDTQYF
NA	TRBV4-1	NA	TRBJ1-3	TGCGCCAGCAGCCAACAACGTCCGGGTGGAAACACCATATATTTT	CASSQQRPGGNTIYF
NA	TRBV5-4	NA	TRBJ2-5	TGTGCCAGCAGCTTGCGGTTGGTGGAGACCCAGTACTTC	CASSLRLVETQYF
NA	TRBV12-5	NA	TRBJ2-5	TGTGCTAGTGGTTTCGTATGGGGGGTGGAGACCCAGTACTTC	CASGFVWGVETQYF
NA	TRBV18	NA	TRBJ2-3	TGTGCCAGCTCACCCCAGCGGGATACGCAGTATTTT	CASSPQRDTQYF
NA	TRBV5-1	NA	TRBJ2-1	TGCGCCAGCACTAGCTCCCCAGGGGACTCGTACAATGAGCAGTTCTTC	CASTSSPGDSYNEQFF
NA	TRBV7-9	once	TRBJ1-1	TGTGCCAGCAGCTTACCAACAGGGAACACTGAAGCTTTCTTT	CASSLPTGNTEAFF
NA	TRBV5-1	NA	TRBJ1-2	TGCGCCAGCAGATTGGATCTAAGTGCGTATGGCTACACCTTC	CASRLDLSAYGYTF
NA	TRBV7-3	NA	TRBJ2-7	TGTGCCAGCAGCTTAAACCCGACGGCGATACTCTACGAGCAGTACTTC	CASSLNPTAILYEQYF
TRBD1	TRBV6-5	NA	TRBJ1-5	TGTGCCAGCAGCAGAGGACAGGGTAGCAATCAGCCCCAGCATTTT	CASSRGQGSNQPQHF
NA	TRBV6-5	NA	TRBJ2-5	TGTGCCAGCAGACGAGGGGGTTATAAGGAGACCCAGTACTTC	CASRRGGYKETQYF
NA	TRBV29-1	NA	TRBJ1-2	TGCAGCGCAGTACCTGGGACTAACTATGGCTACACCTTC	CSAVPGTNYGYTF
NA	TRBV19	few	TRBJ1-1	TGTGCCAGTATGAGGGTTCCAAACACTGAAGCTTTCTTT	CASMRVPNTEAFF
NA	TRBV7-2	once	TRBJ2-7	TGTGCCAGCAGCTTAGCCGGGACGGTAACCTACGAGCAGTACTTC	CASSLAGTVTYEQYF
TRBD2	TRBV7-8	NA	TRBJ2-5	TGTGCCAGCAGCTTAGGTGGCGGGAGCGCGCCCGGCAAGCAGTACTTC	CASSLGGGSAPGKQYF
NA	TRBV18	NA	TRBJ1-1	TGTGCCAGCTCACCACCGGCAGCGTCGCGTCCTGAAGCTTTCTTT	CASSPPAASRPEAFF
TRBD1	TRBV29-1	once	TRBJ2-4	TGCAGCGTTGGGGACAGGCGCGGAGCCAAAAACATTCAGTACTTC	CSVGDRRGAKNIQYF
NA	TRBV7-9	once	TRBJ1-1	TGTGCCAGCAGCCACTGGGGACGGCTGAACACTGAAGCTTTCTTT	CASSHWGRLNTEAFF
NA	TRBV14	NA	TRBJ1-4	TGTGCCAGCAGCCAAGATCTGGCGGTTCCTAATGAAAAACTGTTTTTT	CASSQDLAVPNEKLFF
NA	TRBV21-1	once	TRBJ2-1	TGTGCCAGCAGCAAAGAAGGCGTAGCGGGAGGGGGGCGGAATGAGCAGTTCTTC	CASSKEGVAGGGRNEQFF
NA	TRBV15	NA	TRBJ2-1	TGTGCCACCAGCAGGAGGATCGACAATGAGCAGTTCTTC	CATSRRIDNEQFF